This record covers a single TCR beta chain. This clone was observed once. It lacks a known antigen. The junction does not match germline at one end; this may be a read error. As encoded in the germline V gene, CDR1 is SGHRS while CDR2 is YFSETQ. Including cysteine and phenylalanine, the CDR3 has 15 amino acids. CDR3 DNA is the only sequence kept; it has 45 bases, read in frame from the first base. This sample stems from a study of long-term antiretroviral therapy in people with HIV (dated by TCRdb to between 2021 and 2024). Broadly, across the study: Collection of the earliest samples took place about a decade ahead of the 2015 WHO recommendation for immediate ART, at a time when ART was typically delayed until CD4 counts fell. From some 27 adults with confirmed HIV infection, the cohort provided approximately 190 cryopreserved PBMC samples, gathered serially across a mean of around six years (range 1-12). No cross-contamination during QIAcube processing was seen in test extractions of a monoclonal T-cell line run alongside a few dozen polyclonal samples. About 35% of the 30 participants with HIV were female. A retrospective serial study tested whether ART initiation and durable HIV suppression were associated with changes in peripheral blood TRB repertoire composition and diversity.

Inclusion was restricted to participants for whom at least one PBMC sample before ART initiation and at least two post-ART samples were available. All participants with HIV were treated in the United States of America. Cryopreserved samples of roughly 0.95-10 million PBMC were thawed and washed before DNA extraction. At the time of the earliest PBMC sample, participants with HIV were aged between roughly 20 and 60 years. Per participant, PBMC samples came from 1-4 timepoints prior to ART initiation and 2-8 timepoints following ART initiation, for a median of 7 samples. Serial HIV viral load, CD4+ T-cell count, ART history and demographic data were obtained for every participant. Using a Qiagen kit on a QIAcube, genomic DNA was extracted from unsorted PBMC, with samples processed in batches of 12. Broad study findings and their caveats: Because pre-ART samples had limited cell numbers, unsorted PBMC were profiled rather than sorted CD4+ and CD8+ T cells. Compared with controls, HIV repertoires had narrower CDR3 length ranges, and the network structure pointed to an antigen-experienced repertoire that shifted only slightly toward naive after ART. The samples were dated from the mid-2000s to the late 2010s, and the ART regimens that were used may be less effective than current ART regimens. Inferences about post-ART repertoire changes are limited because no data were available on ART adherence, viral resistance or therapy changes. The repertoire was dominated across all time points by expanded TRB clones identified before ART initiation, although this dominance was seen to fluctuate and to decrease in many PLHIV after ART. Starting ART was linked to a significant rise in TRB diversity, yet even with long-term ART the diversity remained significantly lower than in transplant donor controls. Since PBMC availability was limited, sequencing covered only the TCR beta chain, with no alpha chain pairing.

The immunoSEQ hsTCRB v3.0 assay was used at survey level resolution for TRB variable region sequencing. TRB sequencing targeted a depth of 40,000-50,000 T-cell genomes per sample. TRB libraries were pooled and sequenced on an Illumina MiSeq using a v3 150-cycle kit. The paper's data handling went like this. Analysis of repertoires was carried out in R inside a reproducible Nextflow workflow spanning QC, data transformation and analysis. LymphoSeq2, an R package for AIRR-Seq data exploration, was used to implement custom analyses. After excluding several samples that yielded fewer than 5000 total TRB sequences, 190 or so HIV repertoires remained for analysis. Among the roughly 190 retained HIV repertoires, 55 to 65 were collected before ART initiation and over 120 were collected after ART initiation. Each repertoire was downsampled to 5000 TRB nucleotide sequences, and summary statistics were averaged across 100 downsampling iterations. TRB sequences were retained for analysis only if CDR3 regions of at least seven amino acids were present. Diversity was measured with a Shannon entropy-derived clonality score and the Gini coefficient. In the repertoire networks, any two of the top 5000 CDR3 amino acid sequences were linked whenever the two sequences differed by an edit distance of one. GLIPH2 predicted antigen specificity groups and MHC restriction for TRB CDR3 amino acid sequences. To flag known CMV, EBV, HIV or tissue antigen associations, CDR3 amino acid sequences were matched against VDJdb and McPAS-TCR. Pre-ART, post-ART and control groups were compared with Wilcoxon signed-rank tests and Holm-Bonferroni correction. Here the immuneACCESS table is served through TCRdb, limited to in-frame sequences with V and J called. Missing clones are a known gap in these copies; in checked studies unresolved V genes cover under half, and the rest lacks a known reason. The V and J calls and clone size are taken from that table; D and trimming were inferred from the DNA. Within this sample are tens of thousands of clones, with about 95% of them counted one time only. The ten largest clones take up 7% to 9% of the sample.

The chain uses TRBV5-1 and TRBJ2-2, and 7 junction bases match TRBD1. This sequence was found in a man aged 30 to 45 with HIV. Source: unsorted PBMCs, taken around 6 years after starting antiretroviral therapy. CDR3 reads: CTSSLPTGAAGELFF. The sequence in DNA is TGCACCAGCAGCTTACCTACAGGGGCGGCCGGGGAGCTGTTTTTT.